This entry features one T cell receptor beta chain sequence. Its matching antigen is unknown. The data derive from a study of T cells expressing NK-cell markers. Study-level information: It was sorted CD3+CD56+NKG2C+, CD3+CD56+NKG2C- and CD3+CD56-NKG2C+ T cells that supplied the TCR beta repertoires. Seven donors tested HCMV-seropositive and one tested seronegative among the eight sequenced. Broader study findings: Also leading the CD3+CD56-NKG2C+ fraction in a handful of donors were these clonotypes.

The CDR3 has 15 residues. From germline, CDR1 is SGHVS and CDR2 FQNEAQ. As the method of synthesis, 5'RACE template switching with UMIs yielded TCR beta cDNA. TCRdb re-called the 5' RACE reads; every CDR3 protein appears as one record, without DNA. The table for this sample gives fewer than 550,000 distinct CDR3 sequences. Sequenced sample: blood T cells: a sorted CD56 or NKG2C T cell subset, CD4+ or CD8+ T cells, or bulk PBMC T cells (not recorded which). This clonotype originated in a woman aged 45-60 years in good health. The chain links TRBV7-8 to TRBJ2-3; as DNA is missing, the TRBD2 call by TCRdb cannot be tested. CDR3 sequence: CASSFGGEGRDTQYF.